One and the same sample provided the 18 T cell receptor beta chains below, sequenced in a study of OX40 agonist ivuxolimab in advanced cancers. Libraries were prepared by immunoSEQ multiplex PCR; TCRdb keeps only in-frame clonotypes and omits some of them. The sample holds some 81,000 clones; approximately 86% are singletons and the top ten take less than 2%. This material consisted of CD4+ or CD8+ T cells sorted from blood, taken in a trial of the OX40 agonist ivuxolimab. The receptors were gathered from an adult with an advanced solid tumor such as melanoma, head and neck, liver or kidney cancer.

V usage is TRBV2 and J usage is TRBJ1-1; tentatively, D is TRBD1 (6 bases). CDR1 is SNHLY and CDR2 is FYNNEI in the germline V gene. V lost 7 bases, J lost 3 bases, and 12 bases lay in between. This CDR3 contains 13 residues. The CDR3 sequence: CASTKDSHTEAFF. The CDR3 DNA follows: TGTGCCAGCACCAAGGACAGTCACACTGAAGCTTTCTTT.

The gene calls are TRBV4-1 and TRBJ1-5; D might be TRBD1 (6 bases). This CDR3 has 17 residues. Germline-derived CDR1 and CDR2 are MGHRA and YSYEKL. V lost 4 bases and J lost 2, with 18 bases in between. CDR3 sequence (DNA): TGCGCCAGCAGCCCCTCGAGGGTGAGGGGGGGCAATCAGCCCCAGCATTTT. This translates into CASSPSRVRGGNQPQHF.

The chain has TRBV5-4 and TRBJ2-3; 12 bases are shared with TRBD2. J was trimmed by 2 bases and V by 0 bases; bases with no gene match: 10. From germline, CDR1 is SGHNT and CDR2 YYREEE (reference sequence). The CDR3 is 19 amino acids. The CDR3: CASSLGRASGGATTDTQYF. Here the CDR3 DNA reads TGTGCCAGCAGCTTGGGTCGGGCTAGCGGGGGGGCAACCACAGATACGCAGTATTTT.

The V and J genes are TRBV2 and TRBJ1-6; D is unclear. Germline V gene sequence: CDR1 SNHLY, CDR2 FYNNEI. The CDR3 runs 12 residues. Deletions cut 7 bases from V and 4 bases from J, with 5 bases between. In nucleotides, the CDR3 is TGTGCCAGCACCGGTTATAATTCACCCCTCCACTTT. Translation: CASTGYNSPLHF.

V and J are TRBV6-5 and TRBJ2-3; maybe TRBD1 (6 bases). The CDR3 has 15 amino acids. Germline CDR1 reads MNHEY; CDR2 reads SVGAGI. V lost 5 bases to trimming and J lost 2 bases, with 14 bases between them. Here the CDR3 reads CASSPTGTLTDTQYF. The CDR3, as DNA: TGTGCCAGCAGTCCAACCGGGACACTCACAGATACGCAGTATTTT.

With regard to this clone: Other DNA sequences of this sample code for an identical CDR3. The chain is built from TRBV6-5 and TRBJ2-5; 11 bases fit TRBD2. The CDR3 runs to 16 residues. The junction had 2 bases not matched to a gene; V was cut back by 0 bases and J by 2 bases. CDR1 MNHEY and CDR2 SVGAGI come from the germline V gene. The CDR3 region is CASSYSTSGGQETQYF. In DNA, the CDR3 is TGTGCCAGCAGTTACTCTACTAGCGGGGGACAAGAGACCCAGTACTTC.

The chain links TRBV12-5 to TRBJ2-1; either TRBD1 or TRBD2 may fit D (5 bases each). This CDR3 is 16 amino acids long. The V gene lost 0 bases and the J gene lost 4 bases, with 13 bases spanning the gap. Per germline, CDR1 LGHNT and CDR2 FRNRAP. As DNA, the CDR3 is TGTGCTAGTGGTTTGGTCCTAGGGACGTCTTACAATGAGCAGTTCTTC. Protein product: CASGLVLGTSYNEQFF.

This clone was counted a single time. This chain joins TRBV10-1 and TRBJ1-2; possibly TRBD1 for D (6 bases). The CDR3 has 17 residues. V was clipped by 3 bases and J by 4 bases, with 21 bases between them. Germline values: CDR1 WNHNN, CDR2 SYGVQD (reference sequence). The DNA of the CDR3 is TGCGCCAGCAGTGATAACCCGCGGGGGGCCCGGCCCTATGGCTACACCTTC. This sequence encodes CASSDNPRGARPYGYTF.

The chain is built from TRBV9 and TRBJ2-7; tentatively, D is TRBD1 (6 bases). CDR1 is SGDLS and CDR2 is YYNGEE in the germline V gene. V lost 0 bases to trimming and J lost 2 bases, with 15 bases between them. This CDR3 has 16 residues. The CDR3 nucleotides read TGTGCCAGCAGCGTAGGGGGGCAGGTCGGACCCTACGAGCAGTACTTC. It specifies CASSVGGQVGPYEQYF.

This sequence joins TRBV6-1 and TRBJ2-1, with D possibly being TRBD1 or TRBD2 (5 bases each). V lost 4 bases to trimming and J lost 9 bases, with 16 bases between them. Germline CDR1 is MNHNS and CDR2 is SASEGT. This CDR3 comprises 14 residues. The CDR3 nucleotides are TGTGCCAGCAGTGGACATTTTGACAGCGGTGAGCAGTTCTTC. Protein product: CASSGHFDSGEQFF.

This clone appeared once. The chain couples TRBV6-5 to TRBJ1-3; perhaps TRBD1 as D (5 bases). The CDR3 loop spans 15 amino acids. With 2 bases removed from V and 7 bases from J, the gap between germline ends came to 15 bases. Germline V gives CDR1 MNHEY, CDR2 SVGAGI. In DNA, the CDR3 is TGTGCCAGCAGTTACGACCTCACAGGCGCCAACACCATATATTTT. Translated: CASSYDLTGANTIYF.

The CDR3 bases are TGCGCCAGCAGCCAAGAATCCAGCGGGGCCTACAATGAGCAGTTCTTC. It yields the protein CASSQESSGAYNEQFF. The V call is TRBV4-1, the J call TRBJ2-1, with TRBD2 matching over 7 bases. This CDR3 spans 16 amino acids. Germline V gene data show CDR1 as MGHRA and CDR2 as YSYEKL. The ends lost 0 bases at V and 2 bases at J; junction bases unmatched: 4.

This clone came up once. The rearrangement joins TRBV18 to TRBJ2-5; a possible D gene is TRBD1 (6 bases). Near its end, the DNA agrees better with TRBJ2-7, so the J call may be wrong. The CDR3 spans 12 residues. Germline CDR1 reads KGHSH; CDR2 reads LQKENI. The CDR3 sequence is CASSRTEYEQYF. CDR3 coding DNA: TGTGCCAGCTCACGGACAGAGTACGAGCAGTACTTC.

There are a few counts of this clone. The chain uses TRBV5-1 and TRBJ2-6; D possibly corresponds to TRBD2 (6 bases). Germline V gene lookup returns CDR1 SGHRS and CDR2 YFSETQ. CDR3 length: 17 residues. Trimming took off 6 bases at V and 0 bases at J, with 16 bases between the two ends. This chain's CDR3 is CASNRDWVRSGANVLTF. CDR3 coding DNA: TGCGCCAGCAACCGGGACTGGGTTCGCTCTGGGGCCAACGTCCTGACTTTC.

The V call is TRBV23-1, the J call TRBJ2-5; D possibly uses TRBD1 or TRBD2 (7 bases each). TRBV23-1 is an open reading frame, and its role is uncertain. The CDR3 is 12 amino acids. V was shortened by 8 bases and J by 7 bases, with 14 bases between the two germline ends. The CDR3: CASSTGEGTQYF. The CDR3 region has the DNA TGCGCCAGCTCCACAGGGGAGGGGACCCAGTACTTC.

This chain links TRBV4-1 with TRBJ1-2, with 7 bases fitting TRBD1. The germline V gene has CDR1 MGHRA and CDR2 YSYEKL. The ends lost 1 base at V and 2 bases at J; junction bases unmatched: 19. CDR3 length equals 20 residues. CDR3 coding DNA: TGCGCCAGCAGCCAAGCATATTCAAGTAGACGGGACAGAACAAACTATGGCTACACCTTC. It specifies CASSQAYSSRRDRTNYGYTF.

The sample holds a few counts of this clone. This chain joins TRBV19 and TRBJ2-2; possibly TRBD1 for D (5 bases). Per germline, CDR1 LNHDA and CDR2 SQIVND (reference sequence). With 3 bases removed from V and 0 bases from J, the gap between germline ends came to 5 bases. This CDR3 is 14 amino acids long. CDR3 loop: CASSMDTNTGELFF. CDR3 sequence (DNA): TGTGCCAGTAGTATGGACACGAACACCGGGGAGCTGTTTTTT.

The chain combines TRBV7-2 with TRBJ2-1; no clear D. The V and J ends lost 1 base and 0 bases respectively, with 7 bases between them. CDR3 length: 15 amino acids. CDR1 and CDR2 from the germline V gene are SGHTA and FQGNSA. CDR3 nucleotide sequence: TGTGCCAGCAGCTTAGAGGTAGCCTCCTACAATGAGCAGTTCTTC. Encoded protein: CASSLEVASYNEQFF.